A selection of T cell receptor beta chains follows, all from one sample in a study of beta chain features in type 1 diabetes. Libraries were prepared by immunoSEQ multiplex PCR; TCRdb keeps only in-frame clonotypes and omits some of them. The data contain 130,000 to 150,000 clones, about 7.1% of them singletons. The sequencing sample was made of central memory CD4+ T cells from blood. These receptors were taken from a woman aged 25 to 39 in good health. CDR3s include the opening cysteine and the closing phenylalanine or tryptophan. Fields, in order: V gene, clone size, J gene, D gene, CDR3 protein, CDR3 DNA. The D gene is left open where the match is weak. A clone size is listed for some rows: how often the clone was seen (once, few, many), or a class if it is expanded.

TRBV30	few	TRBJ2-3	NA	CAWLDGVAGTDTQYF	TGTGCCTGGCTAGACGGTGTAGCGGGCACAGATACGCAGTATTTT
TRBV2	NA	TRBJ2-1	TRBD2	CASREGRARNEQFF	TGTGCCAGCCGAGAAGGGAGGGCTCGCAATGAGCAGTTCTTC
TRBV14	few	TRBJ2-6	TRBD1	CASSQWTGRSGANVLTF	TGTGCCAGCAGCCAGTGGACAGGACGCTCTGGGGCCAACGTCCTGACTTTC
TRBV11-2	NA	TRBJ2-3	NA	CASSIQAGLTTDTQYF	TGTGCCAGCAGCATCCAGGCGGGGCTAACGACAGATACGCAGTATTTT
TRBV11-2	many	TRBJ2-1	TRBD2	CASSSSRIRGVREFF	TGTGCCAGCAGCTCCTCCCGGATCCGGGGGGTTAGGGAGTTCTTC
TRBV7-6	NA	TRBJ2-3	TRBD2	CASSLTSGRSTDTQYF	TGTGCCAGCAGCCTAACTAGCGGGAGATCGACAGATACGCAGTATTTT
TRBV7-9	few	TRBJ1-5	NA	CASSLTWGGEDQPQHF	TGTGCCAGCAGCCTTACATGGGGTGGGGAGGATCAGCCCCAGCATTTT
TRBV6-6	NA	TRBJ2-2	TRBD2	CASSYFSGRKIGELFF	TGTGCCAGCAGTTACTTTAGCGGGAGGAAGATCGGGGAGCTGTTTTTT
TRBV14	NA	TRBJ1-2	NA	CASSQDFTQGRSGYTF	TGTGCCAGCAGCCAAGATTTTACGCAGGGTCGCTCTGGCTACACCTTC
TRBV7-9	NA	TRBJ2-7	TRBD2	CASSQREDDYEQYF	TGTGCCAGCAGCCAGCGGGAGGACGACTACGAGCAGTACTTC
TRBV9	NA	TRBJ2-3	NA	CASSPSTDTQYF	TGTGCCAGCAGCCCTTCGACAGATACGCAGTATTTT
TRBV7-3	many	TRBJ2-7	NA	CASSRSEFEEQYF	TGTGCCAGCAGCCGGAGTGAGTTCGAAGAGCAGTACTTC
TRBV23-1	many	TRBJ2-7	TRBD1	CASSRTGQTSYEQYF	TGCGCCAGCAGTAGGACAGGCCAAACTTCCTACGAGCAGTACTTC
TRBV10-3	NA	TRBJ2-5	TRBD1	CAISARGETQYF	TGTGCCATCAGTGCCAGGGGGGAGACCCAGTACTTC
TRBV9	few	TRBJ2-3	NA	CASSALAVGTDTQYF	TGTGCCAGCAGCGCTTTAGCGGTCGGCACAGATACGCAGTATTTT
TRBV6-6	many	TRBJ2-5	TRBD2	CASSLASGGQETQYF	TGTGCCAGCAGCCTCGCTAGCGGGGGTCAAGAGACCCAGTACTTC
TRBV7-8	many	TRBJ2-1	TRBD2	CASSVGLAGAGNEQFF	TGTGCCAGCAGCGTCGGACTAGCGGGAGCGGGCAATGAGCAGTTCTTC
TRBV5-1	few	TRBJ2-5	TRBD2	CASSTSGRAGVETQYF	TGCGCCAGCAGCACTAGCGGGAGGGCCGGCGTTGAGACCCAGTACTTC
TRBV7-6	few	TRBJ2-5	TRBD1	CASSTNRGSETQYF	TGTGCCAGCAGCACAAACAGGGGTTCAGAGACCCAGTACTTC
TRBV11-2	NA	TRBJ1-5	NA	CASRVNSNRNQPQHF	TGTGCCAGCAGAGTTAACTCCAACAGGAATCAGCCCCAGCATTTT
TRBV19	NA	TRBJ2-1	NA	CASSIRRASPYNEQFF	TGTGCCAGTAGTATCCGGCGGGCTAGCCCCTACAATGAGCAGTTCTTC
TRBV28	few	TRBJ2-5	TRBD2	CASSTSGNYQETQYF	TGTGCCAGCAGTACTAGCGGGAACTACCAAGAGACCCAGTACTTC
TRBV30	NA	TRBJ1-3	NA	CAWTLGGNTIYF	TGTGCCTGGACCCTCGGGGGAAACACCATATATTTT
TRBV27	few	TRBJ2-1	TRBD2	CASSVSGRYYNEQFF	TGTGCCAGCAGTGTTAGCGGGAGGTATTACAATGAGCAGTTCTTC
TRBV7-2	many	TRBJ2-3	NA	CASSLDRTTQYF	TGTGCCAGCAGCTTGGACAGAACTACGCAGTATTTT
TRBV4-3	many	TRBJ2-4	NA	CASSQAITGQNIQYF	TGCGCCAGCAGCCAAGCGATCACAGGGCAAAACATTCAGTACTTC
TRBV7-3	few	TRBJ2-7	TRBD2	CASSPNGAGVYEQYF	TGTGCCAGCAGCCCCAATGGAGCGGGAGTGTACGAGCAGTACTTC
TRBV4-3	NA	TRBJ2-5	TRBD2	CASSQQGGLAGGSGETQYF	TGCGCCAGCAGCCAGCAAGGGGGACTAGCGGGAGGTTCGGGGGAGACCCAGTACTTC
TRBV7-2	few	TRBJ2-1	NA	CASSFKGLSPEQFF	TGTGCCAGCAGCTTCAAGGGGCTCTCGCCTGAGCAGTTCTTC
TRBV29-1	few	TRBJ2-3	TRBD2	CSVEYGGGRATDTQYF	TGCAGCGTTGAATACGGGGGCGGGAGGGCCACAGATACGCAGTATTTT
TRBV28	many	TRBJ2-1	TRBD2	CASSMGLAGGREQFF	TGTGCCAGCAGCATGGGACTAGCGGGAGGACGTGAGCAGTTCTTC
TRBV5-8	few	TRBJ1-5	TRBD1	CASSWDRGTGNQPQHF	TGTGCCAGCAGCTGGGACAGGGGGACGGGCAATCAGCCCCAGCATTTT
TRBV7-3	NA	TRBJ2-3	NA	CASSQNFQNTDTQYF	TGTGCCAGCAGCCAGAATTTCCAAAACACAGATACGCAGTATTTT
TRBV28	NA	TRBJ2-7	TRBD2	CASSLRRRGGGYEQYF	TGTGCCAGCAGTTTACGACGGCGCGGGGGAGGATACGAGCAGTACTTC
TRBV28	few	TRBJ2-7	TRBD2	CASSLGTSGVFYEQYF	TGTGCCAGCAGCCTAGGGACTAGCGGGGTCTTCTACGAGCAGTACTTC
TRBV27	many	TRBJ2-7	NA	CASSSSSYEQYF	TGTGCCAGCAGTTCGAGCTCCTACGAGCAGTACTTC
TRBV10-3	NA	TRBJ1-4	NA	CAISEPRSEKLFF	TGTGCCATCAGTGAGCCCCGGTCGGAAAAACTGTTTTTT
TRBV5-1	few	TRBJ1-5	NA	CASSLGAEYGQPQHF	TGCGCCAGCAGCTTGGGAGCGGAATACGGTCAGCCCCAGCATTTT
TRBV18	few	TRBJ1-1	NA	CASSPRGQNTEAFF	TGTGCCAGCTCACCACGAGGACAGAACACTGAAGCTTTCTTT
TRBV7-2	many	TRBJ1-5	TRBD1	CASRLGTGFNQPQHF	TGTGCCAGCAGACTCGGGACAGGGTTCAATCAGCCCCAGCATTTT
TRBV25-1	NA	TRBJ2-3	NA	CASSEYGQGTDTQYF	TGTGCCAGCAGTGAATATGGGCAGGGCACAGATACGCAGTATTTT
TRBV7-9	many	TRBJ2-3	TRBD2	CASSLGLAGVTDTQYF	TGTGCCAGCAGCTTAGGGCTAGCGGGAGTTACAGATACGCAGTATTTT
TRBV19	few	TRBJ2-7	NA	CASTRDSSSYEQYF	TGTGCCAGTACCAGGGACTCGAGCTCCTACGAGCAGTACTTC
TRBV5-1	many	TRBJ2-7	TRBD1	CASSGDRPPYEQYF	TGCGCCAGCAGCGGGGACAGACCTCCCTACGAGCAGTACTTC
TRBV4-3	many	TRBJ1-2	TRBD1	CASSQDRDRGIYGYTF	TGCGCCAGCAGCCAAGATCGGGACAGGGGGATATATGGCTACACCTTC
TRBV9	few	TRBJ2-1	TRBD2	CASSVQSGRSYNEQFF	TGTGCCAGCAGCGTTCAAAGCGGGAGGTCCTACAATGAGCAGTTCTTC
TRBV28	few	TRBJ2-7	TRBD2	CASTLGTSGRRDEQYF	TGTGCCAGCACCCTCGGGACTAGCGGGAGAAGAGACGAGCAGTACTTC
TRBV19	few	TRBJ1-5	TRBD1	CASSSRQGAIQPQHF	TGTGCCAGTAGTAGCAGACAGGGGGCTATTCAGCCCCAGCATTTT
TRBV18	NA	TRBJ2-2	TRBD1	CASSLRDSTGELFF	TGTGCCAGCTCACTTCGGGACAGCACCGGGGAGCTGTTTTTT
TRBV5-1	NA	TRBJ1-2	NA	CASSLGGQPNYGYTF	TGCGCCAGCAGCTTGGGAGGACAGCCTAACTATGGCTACACCTTC
TRBV27	NA	TRBJ2-6	NA	CASSLRSSGANVLTF	TGTGCCAGCAGTTTACGGAGCTCTGGGGCCAACGTCCTGACTTTC
TRBV14	NA	TRBJ2-5	TRBD1	CASSQGRQGAKETQYF	TGTGCCAGCAGCCAAGGAAGACAGGGGGCGAAGGAGACCCAGTACTTC
TRBV11-3	few	TRBJ1-1	NA	CASSFTLDTEAFF	TGTGCCAGCAGCTTTACACTAGACACTGAAGCTTTCTTT
TRBV2	few	TRBJ2-7	NA	CASSDGGPQYF	TGTGCCAGCAGTGATGGGGGCCCGCAGTACTTC
TRBV25-1	NA	TRBJ1-4	TRBD1	CASSGRTGNMGNEKLFF	TGTGCCAGCAGTGGTAGGACAGGAAACATGGGAAATGAAAAACTGTTTTTT